These 26 T cell receptor beta chains were all obtained from the same sample, sequenced in a study of beta chain features in type 1 diabetes. The sequenced template was cDNA made from the entire isolated RNA. This table comes from immunoSEQ multiplex PCR, and its TCRdb copy is limited to in-frame clones, with some not included. The sample comprises hundreds of thousands of clones, roughly 8% of which are singletons, and 0.44% rests with the top ten. Sample: central memory CD4+ T cells from blood. These receptors originate from a young woman in good health.

In this sample, this clone turned up a few times. The chain uses TRBV4-2 and TRBJ1-4, with TRBD1 matching over 8 bases. The CDR3 extends over 17 amino acids. Germline-derived CDR1 and CDR2 are LGHNA and YNFKEQ. V trimming: 3 bases; J trimming: 0 bases; junction bases outside the gene matches: 6. The chain's CDR3 is CASSHDRGFATNEKLFF. The DNA of the CDR3 is TGTGCCAGCAGCCACGACAGGGGATTTGCAACTAATGAAAAACTGTTTTTT.

This clone has a handful of counts. The chain employs TRBV28 and TRBJ1-2, with a possible D match to TRBD1 (6 bases). The CDR3 runs 14 residues. V shed 3 bases and J shed 8 bases, with 16 bases lying between them. The germline CDR1 and CDR2 sequences are MDHEN and SYDVKM. The CDR3: CASSLLDRRGGYTF. The DNA for the CDR3 is TGTGCCAGCAGTTTGCTAGACAGGCGGGGCGGCTACACCTTC.

Comments on this clone: Because the CDR3 is missing its conserved closing phenylalanine or tryptophan, this is likely a read error. The DNA is omitted, as the CDR3 cannot be located on it reliably, and the CDR3 follows TCRdb's listing. The chain employs TRBV20-1 and TRBJ2-7; whether TRBD2, the table's D call, matches the DNA was not checked. Per the germline V gene, CDR1 is DFQATT and CDR2 is SNEGSKA (reference sequence). Ends included, the CDR3 has 11 residues. The CDR3 reads CSAKSLGMLSP.

This clone was picked up a small number of times. The gene calls are TRBV28 and TRBJ2-7; 10 bases agree with TRBD2. Germline-derived CDR1 and CDR2 are MDHEN and SYDVKM. The CDR3 runs to 19 residues. Trimming cost V 4 bases and J 2 bases; bases outside gene matches: 17. The CDR3 nucleotides are TGTGCCAGCAGTTCTCCTAGCGGGAGAGGAGCCCTAAGCCCCTACGAGCAGTACTTC. Translated, it gives CASSSPSGRGALSPYEQYF.

This clone has just a few counts. DNA of the CDR3: TGCGCCAGCAGTTTACAGGGGGTTGGAGGGCAAGAGACCCAGTACTTC. Translating it yields CASSLQGVGGQETQYF. V usage is TRBV5-1 and J usage is TRBJ2-5, with TRBD1 matching 8 bases. Germline V gene sequence: CDR1 SGHRS, CDR2 YFSETQ. The CDR3 has 16 amino acids. V shed 5 bases, J shed 2 bases, and the junction held 11 bases outside the gene matches.

The chain is built from TRBV5-6 and TRBJ1-2, with D possibly being TRBD1 (6 bases). V was pared by 4 bases and J by 4 bases, with 14 bases between. There are 14 residues in the CDR3. Germline CDR1 SGHDT, CDR2 YYEEEE. DNA for the CDR3: TGTGCCAGCAGCCCGGGGGGCGCTGGCTATGGCTACACCTTC. It codes for CASSPGGAGYGYTF.

As to this clone: The junction departs from germline at one end; a sequencing error may be responsible. The rearrangement joins TRBV10-3 to TRBJ2-3, with 7 bases lining up with TRBD1. This CDR3 comprises 14 residues. Germline V gives CDR1 ENHRY, CDR2 SYGVKD. The CDR3 is CASSYLQGSDTQYF. The CDR3 region has the DNA TGTGCCAGCAGTTACCTACAGGGGTCGGATACGCAGTATTTT.

This clone was counted between two and nine times. The V gene is TRBV18, the J gene TRBJ2-7; 9 nucleotides agree with TRBD2. CDR1 and CDR2 (germline): KGHSH, LQKENI. The ends lost 3 bases at V and 5 bases at J; junction bases unmatched: 5. This CDR3 comprises 14 residues. CDR3 sequence (DNA): TGTGCCAGCTCACCCAAGCGGGAGGCTGACGAGCAGTACTTC. Translating gives CASSPKREADEQYF.

This sequence joins TRBV6-1 and TRBJ1-3; no definite D call. The CDR3 extends over 13 amino acids. Germline-derived CDR1 and CDR2 are MNHNS and SASEGT. V was clipped by 7 bases and J by 4 bases, with 11 bases between them. CDR3 amino acids: CASTPGLGNTIYF. CDR3 in DNA: TGTGCCAGCACGCCCGGGCTAGGAAACACCATATATTTT.

In its sample, this clone was seen a few times. V usage is TRBV6-5 and J usage is TRBJ1-2; D possibly corresponds to TRBD1 (5 bases). Germline loops: CDR1 MNHEY, CDR2 SVGAGI. CDR3 length: 12 residues. Trimming left V 7 bases short and J 6 bases short, with 12 bases between. The CDR3 region has the DNA TGTGCCAGCACAACCGGGACGGATGGCTACACCTTC. It is translated as CASTTGTDGYTF.

The V gene is TRBV6-6, the J gene TRBJ1-5; 7 positions match TRBD1. The V segment lost 7 bases and the J segment 3 bases; nucleotides outside the gene matches: 6. CDR3 length: 14 residues. Germline values: CDR1 MNHNY, CDR2 SVGAGI (reference sequence). In DNA, the CDR3 is TGTGCCAGCATCGACGGACAGGACAATCAGCCCCAGCATTTT. As protein: CASIDGQDNQPQHF.

The table lists this clone with many counts. The CDR3: CATSRNGGGNEQFF. Written as DNA, the CDR3 is TGTGCCACCAGCAGGAATGGAGGGGGCAATGAGCAGTTCTTC. This chain uses TRBV15 with TRBJ2-1; D possibly matches TRBD1 or TRBD2 (6 bases each). The germline V gene has CDR1 LNHNV and CDR2 YYDKDF (reference sequence). The V gene lost 3 bases and the J gene lost 6 bases, with 12 bases spanning the gap. The CDR3 sequence is 14 residues long.

The J gene is TRBJ2-7, the V gene TRBV5-1; a possible D gene is TRBD1 (6 bases). CDR3 length: 14 residues. Trimming removed 6 bases at V and 5 bases at J, with 18 bases between. In germline, CDR1 is SGHRS, CDR2 YFSETQ. The CDR3 spells CASKRGSLLDEQYF. CDR3 sequence (DNA): TGCGCCAGCAAAAGGGGGTCCCTCCTGGACGAGCAGTACTTC.

The rearrangement links TRBV2 to TRBJ2-7; 10 bases are shared with TRBD1. Germline V gene lookup returns CDR1 SNHLY and CDR2 FYNNEI. This CDR3 region has 13 residues. J gave up 4 bases and V 8 bases, and 5 bases lay outside the gene matches. The CDR3 reads CASGRDRGYEQYF. The CDR3 coding sequence is TGTGCCAGCGGGCGGGACAGGGGTTACGAGCAGTACTTC. The whole variable domain, remainder taken from reference TRBV2 and TRBJ2-7, is EPEVTQTPSHQVTQMGQEVILRCVPISNHLYFYWYRQILGQKVEFLVSFYNNEISEKSEIFDDQFSVERPDGSNFTLKIRSTKLEDSAMYFCASGRDRGYEQYFGPGTRLTVT.

A few counts support this clone. The chain uses TRBV4-3 and TRBJ2-5, with TRBD2 identical over 8 bases. J lost 5 bases, V lost 4 bases, and 9 bases had no gene match. The CDR3 length is 15 residues. Germline V gene sequence: CDR1 LGHNA, CDR2 YSLEER. This CDR3 is CASSLGVAGRETQYF. The CDR3 DNA sequence: TGCGCCAGCAGCCTCGGGGTAGCGGGAAGGGAGACCCAGTACTTC.

Ten or more counts support this clone. V is TRBV7-3 and J is TRBJ2-3; D perhaps matches TRBD2 (5 bases). CDR1 and CDR2 (germline): SGHTA, FQGTGA. Trimming took 1 base from V and 5 from J, leaving 7 bases between them. CDR3 length: 13 residues. As DNA, the CDR3 is TGTGCCAGCAGCTTAATGGCGGGAGATACGCAGTATTTT. Translated: CASSLMAGDTQYF.

This clone has only a few counts. This chain uses TRBV4-2 with TRBJ1-5; perhaps TRBD1 as D (5 bases). V lost 1 base, J lost 1 base, and 11 bases lay in between. The V gene's germline CDR1 is LGHNA and CDR2 YNFKEQ. The CDR3 runs 16 residues. The CDR3 protein is CASSQGGGGSNQPQHF. The CDR3 bases are TGTGCCAGCAGCCAAGGGGGGGGAGGAAGCAATCAGCCCCAGCATTTT.

The chain couples TRBV18 to TRBJ2-7; D gene uncertain. Germline values: CDR1 KGHSH, CDR2 LQKENI. V was trimmed by 4 bases and J by 5 bases, leaving 12 bases between them. The CDR3 runs to 13 residues. CDR3 nucleotides: TGTGCCAGCTCACTGGTAAAATCAAACGAGCAGTACTTC. Translating gives CASSLVKSNEQYF.

V and J are TRBV2 and TRBJ1-5, with D perhaps TRBD1 (6 bases). The CDR3 spans 15 residues. Germline CDR1 and CDR2: SNHLY and FYNNEI. Trimming left V 3 bases short and J 11 bases short, with 20 bases between. The CDR3 spells CASSEDGGAALAQHF. The CDR3 region has the DNA TGTGCCAGCAGTGAGGACGGGGGGGCCGCGCTCGCCCAGCATTTT. The variable domain in full, with the rest retrieved from reference TRBV2 and TRBJ1-5, is EPEVTQTPSHQVTQMGQEVILRCVPISNHLYFYWYRQILGQKVEFLVSFYNNEISEKSEIFDDQFSVERPDGSNFTLKIRSTKLEDSAMYFCASSEDGGAALAQHFGDGTRLSIL.

The chain is built from TRBV7-2 and TRBJ2-7; D not certain. Trimming shortened V by 3 bases and J by 2 bases, and 14 bases separated the two germline ends. The germline V gene encodes CDR1 SGHTA and CDR2 FQGNSA. There are 15 residues in the CDR3. The CDR3 DNA reads as TGTGCCAGCAGCTTTAAGCTTTTAGGCCCCTACGAGCAGTACTTC. It translates to CASSFKLLGPYEQYF.

The rearrangement joins TRBV7-2 to TRBJ1-5, with D perhaps matching TRBD1 (5 bases). Germline V gene lookup returns CDR1 SGHTA and CDR2 FQGNSA. CDR3 length equals 15 residues. With 2 bases removed from V and 3 bases from J, the gap between germline ends came to 11 bases. Here the CDR3 DNA reads TGTGCCAGCAGCTTACAGGGTATGGACAATCAGCCCCAGCATTTT. This translates into CASSLQGMDNQPQHF. Variable domain in full (rest from reference TRBV7-2 and TRBJ1-5): GAGVSQSPSNKVTEKGKDVELRCDPISGHTALYWYRQSLGQGLEFLIYFQGNSAPDKSGLPSDRFSAERTGGSVSTLTIQRTQQEDSAVYLCASSLQGMDNQPQHFGDGTRLSIL.

The chain combines TRBV7-2 with TRBJ2-3; D ambiguous. CDR3 length: 12 residues. V shed 3 bases and J shed 2 bases, with 3 bases lying between them. CDR1 and CDR2 from the germline V gene are SGHTA and FQGNSA. This chain's CDR3 is CASSFDTDTQYF. The DNA for the CDR3 is TGTGCCAGCAGCTTTGACACAGATACGCAGTATTTT.

The chain joins TRBV11-2 to TRBJ2-1, with 7 nucleotides matching TRBD1. This CDR3 is built from 14 residues. With V trimmed by 5 bases and J by 9 bases, 10 bases remained unmatched. Germline-derived CDR1 and CDR2 are SGHAT and FQNNGV. CDR3 in DNA: TGTGCCAGCAGCCCGAAGACAGGGCGCGGTGAGCAGTTCTTC. Translated: CASSPKTGRGEQFF. Full variable domain (rest looked up from reference TRBV11-2 and TRBJ2-1): EAGVAQSPRYKIIEKRQSVAFWCNPISGHATLYWYQQILGQGPKLLIQFQNNGVVDDSQLPKDRFSAERLKGVDSTLKIQPAKLEDSAVYLCASSPKTGRGEQFFGPGTRLTVL.

V is TRBV7-8 and J is TRBJ2-7; D possibly corresponds to TRBD2 (5 bases). Germline CDR1 is SGHVS and CDR2 is FQNEAQ. Trimming took 1 base from V and 4 from J, leaving 11 bases between them. The CDR3 is made up of 14 amino acids. DNA of the CDR3: TGTGCCAGCAGCTTAGTCCTAGCCTCGTACGAGCAGTACTTC. Translation: CASSLVLASYEQYF.

The chain recombines TRBV2 with TRBJ2-3; D gene ambiguous. Germline CDR1 is SNHLY and CDR2 is FYNNEI. The V and J ends lost 5 bases and 2 bases respectively, with 8 bases between them. CDR3 length: 13 amino acids. The CDR3 DNA reads as TGTGCCAGCAGTTGGGCGACCACAGATACGCAGTATTTT. This sequence encodes CASSWATTDTQYF.

The rearrangement joins TRBV28 to TRBJ1-2; D is ambiguous. The CDR3 has 11 residues. V was clipped by 2 bases and J by 5 bases, with 3 bases between them. Germline CDR1 is MDHEN and CDR2 is SYDVKM. CDR3 DNA sequence: TGTGCCAGCAGTTTAAAGTATGGCTACACCTTC. It is translated as CASSLKYGYTF.